The 9 T cell receptor beta chains in this list originate from one sample, sequenced in a study of OX40 agonist ivuxolimab in advanced cancers. Produced via immunoSEQ multiplex PCR; TCRdb's table is partial and in-frame only. The sample records some 95,000 clones, approximately 88% being singletons. The sequencing here drew on CD4+ or CD8+ T cells sorted from blood, taken in a trial of the OX40 agonist ivuxolimab. The receptors were sampled from an adult with an advanced solid tumor such as melanoma, head and neck, liver or kidney cancer.

V and J are TRBV9 and TRBJ2-2; 8 nucleotides match TRBD1. Germline V gene data show CDR1 as SGDLS and CDR2 as YYNGEE. J was trimmed by 7 bases and V by 1 base; bases with no gene match: 6. CDR3 length: 15 amino acids. The chain's CDR3 is CASSVNTGGNGELFF. The CDR3 DNA sequence: TGTGCCAGCAGCGTAAATACAGGGGGGAACGGGGAGCTGTTTTTT.

This chain connects TRBV6-5 to TRBJ1-2, with D possibly matching TRBD1 (6 bases). This CDR3 is 14 amino acids long. Between the trimmed V and J ends, which lost 9 bases and 2 bases, there was a span of 16 bases. CDR1 and CDR2 (germline): MNHEY, SVGAGI. The CDR3 loop is CASWGNRGNYGYTF. The CDR3 DNA sequence: TGTGCCAGTTGGGGGAATAGGGGGAACTATGGCTACACCTTC.

This chain uses TRBV7-2 with TRBJ2-7; D not resolved. V was shortened by 5 bases and J by 9 bases, with 14 bases between the two germline ends. The CDR3 sequence is 12 residues long. Germline CDR1 is SGHTA and CDR2 is FQGNSA. The CDR3 here is CASSLQDNRQYF. CDR3 DNA sequence: TGTGCCAGCAGCCTCCAAGACAATAGGCAGTACTTC.

The J gene is TRBJ1-1, the V gene TRBV18; 7 nucleotides align to TRBD1. From germline, CDR1 is KGHSH and CDR2 LQKENI. Trimming removed 2 bases from V and 5 bases from J; junction bases left unmatched: 11. The CDR3 totals 16 residues. CDR3: CASSPMGQPSLTEAFF. CDR3 nucleotide sequence: TGTGCCAGCTCACCAATGGGACAGCCATCGCTAACTGAAGCTTTCTTT.

The chain couples TRBV19 to TRBJ2-7, with D possibly being TRBD2 (6 bases). This CDR3 region has 15 residues. Germline CDR1 is LNHDA and CDR2 is SQIVND (reference sequence). Trimming removed 5 bases at V and 4 bases at J, with 18 bases between. The CDR3 region is CASSLQMEGLYEQYF. CDR3 coding DNA: TGTGCCAGTAGTCTTCAGATGGAGGGCCTGTACGAGCAGTACTTC.

The chain joins TRBV11-3 to TRBJ2-7; D is unclear. This CDR3 is built from 15 residues. Germline V gene data show CDR1 as SGHNT and CDR2 as YENEEA. Trimming shortened V by 5 bases and J by 7 bases, and 21 bases separated the two germline ends. CDR3 in DNA: TGTGCCAGCAGCATCTCCTTCGGAGAAGTAGGGGAGCAGTACTTC. Its protein is CASSISFGEVGEQYF.

The chain links TRBV5-8 to TRBJ2-7, with D uncertain. The CDR3 consists of 14 residues. With 2 bases removed from V and 0 bases from J, the gap between germline ends came to 9 bases. CDR1 and CDR2 (germline): SGHTS, YDEGEE. Here the CDR3 reads CASSFGGSSYEQYF. Here the CDR3 DNA reads TGTGCCAGCAGCTTTGGCGGCAGCTCCTACGAGCAGTACTTC.

This chain links TRBV7-7 with TRBJ2-5; possibly TRBD2 for D (7 bases). Germline CDR1 SSHAT, CDR2 FNYEAQ (reference sequence). The CDR3 loop spans 19 amino acids. Trimming removed 4 bases at V and 3 bases at J, with 27 bases between. The CDR3 loop is CASSSRTSGGAVYEETQYF. Written as DNA, the CDR3 is TGTGCCAGCAGCTCCCGGACTAGTGGGGGGGCTGTATATGAAGAGACCCAGTACTTC.

The V and J genes are TRBV6-5 and TRBJ2-5; D might be TRBD2 (5 bases). Germline lookup yields CDR1 MNHEY and CDR2 SVGAGI. The germline V and J ends were trimmed by 0 bases and 0 bases, with 8 bases remaining between them. The CDR3 is 15 amino acids. This chain's CDR3 is CASSYSPGYQETQYF. The CDR3 bases are TGTGCCAGCAGTTACTCTCCGGGATACCAAGAGACCCAGTACTTC.